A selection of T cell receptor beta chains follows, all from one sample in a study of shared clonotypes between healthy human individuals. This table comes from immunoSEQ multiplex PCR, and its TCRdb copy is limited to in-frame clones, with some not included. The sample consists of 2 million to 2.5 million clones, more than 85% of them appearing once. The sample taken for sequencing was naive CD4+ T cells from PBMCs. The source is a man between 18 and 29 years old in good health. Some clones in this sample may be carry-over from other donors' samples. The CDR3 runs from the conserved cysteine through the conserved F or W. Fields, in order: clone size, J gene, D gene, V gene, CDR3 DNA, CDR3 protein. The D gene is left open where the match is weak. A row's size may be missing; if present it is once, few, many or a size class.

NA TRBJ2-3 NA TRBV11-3 TGTGCCAGCAGCAAAGGGGGGGGGCGAGCGGCAGATACGCAGTATTTT CASSKGGGRAADTQYF
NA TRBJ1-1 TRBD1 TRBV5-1 TGCGCCAGCAGCTATGGGGACAGGGACATGAACACTGAAGCTTTCTTT CASSYGDRDMNTEAFF
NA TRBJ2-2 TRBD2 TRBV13 TGTGCCAGCAGCCCACGGACTAGCGGGAGAACCGGGGAGCTGTTTTTT CASSPRTSGRTGELFF
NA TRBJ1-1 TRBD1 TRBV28 TGTGCCAGCAGTCGTACGGGACAGGGGAACACTGAAGCTTTCTTT CASSRTGQGNTEAFF
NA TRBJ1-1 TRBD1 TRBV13 TGTGCCAGCAGCGTTGGACAGGGTCGGGCCGGGGCTGAAGCTTTCTTT CASSVGQGRAGAEAFF
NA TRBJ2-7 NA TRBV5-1 TGCGCCAGCAGCTTACGTCCCGGGACGGTCACCTACGAGCAGTACTTC CASSLRPGTVTYEQYF
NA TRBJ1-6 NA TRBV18 TGTGCCAGCTCACCTACCGACAGTGGGGATAATTCACCCCTCCACTTT CASSPTDSGDNSPLHF
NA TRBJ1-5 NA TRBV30 TGTGCCTGGAGTGTACTTAACGATCAGCCCCAGCATTTT CAWSVLNDQPQHF
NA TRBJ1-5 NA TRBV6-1 TGTGCCACCCGGCCTTTAGGACAGTCCAGGTTGCATTTT CATRPLGQSRLHF
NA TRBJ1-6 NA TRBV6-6 TGTGCCAGCACCGAACCGGGACCCGGCGGGTCACCCCTCCACTTT CASTEPGPGGSPLHF
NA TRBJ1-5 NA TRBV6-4 TGTGCCAGCAGTGACTCGATCCCTCAGCCCCAGCATTTT CASSDSIPQPQHF
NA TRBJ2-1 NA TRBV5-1 TGCGCCAGCAGTCGGGACAATGAGCAGTTCTTC CASSRDNEQFF
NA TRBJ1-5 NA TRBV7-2 TGTGCCAGCAGCTTAGACGGGGGAAGCAATCAGCCCCAGCATTTT CASSLDGGSNQPQHF
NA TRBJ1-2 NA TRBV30 TGTGCCTGGAGTGGGAGCTATGGCTACACCTTC CAWSGSYGYTF
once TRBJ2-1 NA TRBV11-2 TGTGCCAGCAGAAAAAATCCCACCCGTAACCACAATGAGCAGTTCTTC CASRKNPTRNHNEQFF
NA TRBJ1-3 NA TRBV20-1 TGCAGTGCTAGGAGCGGTCACACCATATATTTT CSARSGHTIYF
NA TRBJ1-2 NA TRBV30 TGTGCCTGGAGTGTACGGAGTTATGGCTACACCTTC CAWSVRSYGYTF
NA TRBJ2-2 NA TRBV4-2 TGTGCCAGCAGCCAGAACTTTAACACCGGGGAGCTGTTTTTT CASSQNFNTGELFF
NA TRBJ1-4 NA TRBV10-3 TGTGCCACCGGAGCAGGGATAAATGAAAAACTGTTTTTT CATGAGINEKLFF
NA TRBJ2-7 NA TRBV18 TGTGCCAGCTCACCACCCGGGGGGCGGTTTAGCTCCTACGAGCAGTACTTC CASSPPGGRFSSYEQYF
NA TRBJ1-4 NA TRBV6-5 TGTGCCAGCATGGCGGGGCCGGGCTACGGACTGTTTTTT CASMAGPGYGLFF
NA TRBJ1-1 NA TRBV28 TGTGCCAGCAGCTCCTTTACAGCCATGAACACTGAAGCTTTCTTT CASSSFTAMNTEAFF
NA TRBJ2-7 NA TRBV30 TGTGCCTGGAGTCAGACTAGCTACGAGCAGTACTTC CAWSQTSYEQYF
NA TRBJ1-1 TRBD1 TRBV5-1 TGCGCCAGCAGCTTGGCACAGGGGGTGAACACTGAAGCTTTCTTT CASSLAQGVNTEAFF
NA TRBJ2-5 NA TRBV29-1 TGCAGCGTCTGTAATTTGCCCTGGGAAGAGACCCAGTACTTC CSVCNLPWEETQYF
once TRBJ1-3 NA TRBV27 TGTGCCAGCAGTTCCTTACTAGGGACTCCCGGAAACACCATATATTTT CASSSLLGTPGNTIYF
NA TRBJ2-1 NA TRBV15 TGTGCCACCAGCAGATATAAGAGGGATGAGCAGTTCTTC CATSRYKRDEQFF
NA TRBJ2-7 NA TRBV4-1 TGCGCCAGCAGCAAAAATAGCTACTACGACAGGTTGGGCGAGCAGTACTTC CASSKNSYYDRLGEQYF
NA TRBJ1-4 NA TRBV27 TGTGCCAGGATCACAGGGAATGAAAAACTGTTTTTT CARITGNEKLFF
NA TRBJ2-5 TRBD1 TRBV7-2 TGTGCCAGCAGCTACCCTCGAGGGGACAGGGACCAAGAGACCCAGTACTTC CASSYPRGDRDQETQYF
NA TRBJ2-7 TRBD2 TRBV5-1 TGCGCCAGCAGCTTGGCCGCTGGAGGCCCAGCGGGAGGGCCCTACGAGCAGTACTTC CASSLAAGGPAGGPYEQYF
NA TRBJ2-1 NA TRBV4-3 TGCGCCAGCAGCCGAGAGGTAGAGGTCGGGCTCAATGAGCAGTTCTTC CASSREVEVGLNEQFF
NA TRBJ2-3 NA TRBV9 TGTGCCAGCAGCGCTACAGTTAGCACAGATACGCAGTATTTT CASSATVSTDTQYF
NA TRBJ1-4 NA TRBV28 TGTGCCAGCACAGCTTTTCTTTCTAATGAAAAACTGTTTTTT CASTAFLSNEKLFF
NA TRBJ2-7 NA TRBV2 TGTGCCAGCAGTGAAACCCTCCTGGGGGGAGCTGGAGCCTACGAGCAGTACTTC CASSETLLGGAGAYEQYF